This T cell receptor (beta chain) comes out of a study of molecular identifiers for immune sequencing clone quantification. Study results and limitations: In CMV-specific effectors, clones above 20 copies held over 99% of molecules; naive, under 1%.

This clonotype has only one observation. Antigen specificity is unknown. V was cut by 1 base and J by 4 bases, with 15 bases left in between. The CDR3 length is 16 residues. Per the germline V gene, CDR1 is SGHVS and CDR2 is FNYEAQ. Naive CD8 T cells were picked out by sorting for CD8+CD4-CCR7+CD45RA+. TCRdb analysed the PCR reads with MiXCR anew, one entry per CDR3 protein. The sample has 490,000 or so distinct CDR3 sequences; around 25% are singletons. The chain couples TRBV7-6 to TRBJ2-3, with D tentatively TRBD1 (6 bases). The source is a human donor in good health. Some libraries in this study had Jurkat cell RNA spiked in. Sequencing used naive CD8+ T cells from blood, with Jurkat cell RNA spiked in. As for subset: FACS-sorted CD8+CD4-CCR7+CD45RA+ naive T cells. The CDR3 here is CASSLEGDHSADTQYF. CDR3 bases: TGTGCCAGCAGCTTAGAGGGGGACCACAGCGCAGATACGCAGTATTTT.